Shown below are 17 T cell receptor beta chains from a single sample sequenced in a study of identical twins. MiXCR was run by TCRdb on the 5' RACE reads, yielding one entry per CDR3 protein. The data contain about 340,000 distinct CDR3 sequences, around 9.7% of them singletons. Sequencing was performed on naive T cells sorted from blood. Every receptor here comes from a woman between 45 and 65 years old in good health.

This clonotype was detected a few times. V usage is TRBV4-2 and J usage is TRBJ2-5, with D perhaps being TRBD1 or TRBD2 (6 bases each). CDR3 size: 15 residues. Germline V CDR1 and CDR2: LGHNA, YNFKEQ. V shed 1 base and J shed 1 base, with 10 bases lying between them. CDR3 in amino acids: CASSQVGGGQETQYF. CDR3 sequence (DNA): TGTGCCAGCAGCCAAGTCGGGGGCGGCCAAGAGACCCAGTACTTC.

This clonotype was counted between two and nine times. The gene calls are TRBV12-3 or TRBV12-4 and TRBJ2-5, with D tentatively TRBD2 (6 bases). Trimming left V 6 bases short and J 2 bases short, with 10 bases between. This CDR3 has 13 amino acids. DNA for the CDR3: TGTGCCAGCAGCCCGGGGGAACAAGAGACCCAGTACTTC. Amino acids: CASSPGEQETQYF.

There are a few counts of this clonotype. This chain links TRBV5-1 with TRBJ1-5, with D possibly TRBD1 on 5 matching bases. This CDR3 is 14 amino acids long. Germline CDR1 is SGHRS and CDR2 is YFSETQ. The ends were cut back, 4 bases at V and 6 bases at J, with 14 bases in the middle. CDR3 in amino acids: CASSPGGGGQPQHF. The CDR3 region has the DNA TGCGCCAGCAGCCCCGGTGGGGGAGGTCAGCCCCAGCATTTT.

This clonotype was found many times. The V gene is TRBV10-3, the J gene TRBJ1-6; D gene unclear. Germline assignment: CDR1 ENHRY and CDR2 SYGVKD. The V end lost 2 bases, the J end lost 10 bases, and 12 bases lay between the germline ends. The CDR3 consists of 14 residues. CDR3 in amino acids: CAISENWEGSPLHF. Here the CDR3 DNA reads TGTGCCATCAGTGAGAACTGGGAGGGATCACCCCTCCACTTT.

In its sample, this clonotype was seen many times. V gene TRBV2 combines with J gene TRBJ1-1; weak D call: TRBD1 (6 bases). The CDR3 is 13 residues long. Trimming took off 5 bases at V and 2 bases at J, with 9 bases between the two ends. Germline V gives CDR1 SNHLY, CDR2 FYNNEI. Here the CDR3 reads CASSRTANTEAFF. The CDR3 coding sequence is TGTGCCAGCAGTCGGACAGCCAACACTGAAGCTTTCTTT.

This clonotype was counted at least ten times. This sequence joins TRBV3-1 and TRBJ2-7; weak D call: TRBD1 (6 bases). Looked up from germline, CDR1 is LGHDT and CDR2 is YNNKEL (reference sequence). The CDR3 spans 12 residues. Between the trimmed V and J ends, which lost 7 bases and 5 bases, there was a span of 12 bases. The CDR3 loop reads CASMPGAHEQYV. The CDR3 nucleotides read TGTGCCAGCATGCCAGGGGCTCACGAGCAGTACGTC.

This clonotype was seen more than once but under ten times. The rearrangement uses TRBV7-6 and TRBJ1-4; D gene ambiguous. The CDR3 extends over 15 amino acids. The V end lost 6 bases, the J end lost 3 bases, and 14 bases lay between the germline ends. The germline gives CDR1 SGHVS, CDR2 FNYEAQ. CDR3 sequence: CASRRQSSPNEKLFF. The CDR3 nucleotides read TGTGCCAGCAGACGTCAGAGTTCCCCTAATGAAAAACTGTTTTTT.

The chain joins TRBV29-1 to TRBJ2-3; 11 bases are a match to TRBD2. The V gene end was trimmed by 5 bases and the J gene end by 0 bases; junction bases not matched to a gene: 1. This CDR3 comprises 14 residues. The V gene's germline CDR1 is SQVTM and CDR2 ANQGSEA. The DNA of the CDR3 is TGCAGCGTTTGGACTAGCGGGAGCACAGATACGCAGTATTTT. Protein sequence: CSVWTSGSTDTQYF.

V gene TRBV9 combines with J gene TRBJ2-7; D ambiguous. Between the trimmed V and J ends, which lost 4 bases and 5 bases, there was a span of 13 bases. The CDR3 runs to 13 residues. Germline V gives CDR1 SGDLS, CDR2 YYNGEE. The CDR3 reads CASSFRLVDEQYF. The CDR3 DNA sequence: TGTGCCAGCAGCTTCCGGCTAGTAGACGAGCAGTACTTC. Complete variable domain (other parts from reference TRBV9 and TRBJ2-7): DSGVTQTPKHLITATGQRVTLRCSPRSGDLSVYWYQQSLDQGLQFLIQYYNGEERAKGNILERFSAQQFPDLHSELNLSSLELGDSALYFCASSFRLVDEQYFGPGTRLTVT.

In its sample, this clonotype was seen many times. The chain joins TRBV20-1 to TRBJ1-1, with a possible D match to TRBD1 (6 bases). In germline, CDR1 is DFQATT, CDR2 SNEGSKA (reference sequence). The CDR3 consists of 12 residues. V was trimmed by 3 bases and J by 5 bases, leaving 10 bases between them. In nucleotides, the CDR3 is TGCAGTGCTAGTCAGGGGTTGACTGAAGCTTTCTTT. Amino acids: CSASQGLTEAFF.

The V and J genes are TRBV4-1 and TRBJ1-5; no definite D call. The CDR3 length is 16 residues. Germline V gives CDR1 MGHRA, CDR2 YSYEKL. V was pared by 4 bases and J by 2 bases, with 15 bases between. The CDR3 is CASSREFDPRNQPQHF. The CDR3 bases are TGCGCCAGCAGCCGAGAATTCGACCCACGCAATCAGCCCCAGCATTTT.

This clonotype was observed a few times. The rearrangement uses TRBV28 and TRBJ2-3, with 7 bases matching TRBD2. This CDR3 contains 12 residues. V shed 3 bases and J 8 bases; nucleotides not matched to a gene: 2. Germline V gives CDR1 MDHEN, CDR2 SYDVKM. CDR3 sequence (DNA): TGTGCCAGCAGTTTTCCGGGAGGTACGCAGTATTTT. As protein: CASSFPGGTQYF.

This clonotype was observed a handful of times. The CDR3 here is CASSLASGSEQYV. CDR3 bases: TGCGCCAGCAGCTTGGCTTCGGGGTCGGAGCAGTACGTC. The chain uses TRBV5-1 and TRBJ2-7; TRBD2 is a possible D gene (5 bases). V lost 0 bases and J 7 bases, leaving 11 bases between the germline ends. In germline, CDR1 is SGHRS, CDR2 YFSETQ. The CDR3 spans 13 residues.

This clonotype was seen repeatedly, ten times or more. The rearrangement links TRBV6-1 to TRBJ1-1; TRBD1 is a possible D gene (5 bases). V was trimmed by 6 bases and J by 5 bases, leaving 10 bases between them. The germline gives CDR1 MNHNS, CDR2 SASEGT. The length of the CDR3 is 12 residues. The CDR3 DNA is TGTGCCAGCAGCGGACATGGGACTGAAGCTTTCTTT. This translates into CASSGHGTEAFF.

CDR3 region: CASSQTSGRLGEQFF. For the CDR3, the DNA is TGTGCCAGCAGTCAGACTAGCGGGAGGCTAGGTGAGCAGTTCTTC. This chain joins TRBV11-3 and TRBJ2-1; the match to TRBD2 covers 13 bases. Germline CDR1 reads SGHNT; CDR2 reads YENEEA. J was trimmed by 9 bases and V by 6 bases; bases with no gene match: 8. The CDR3 totals 15 residues.

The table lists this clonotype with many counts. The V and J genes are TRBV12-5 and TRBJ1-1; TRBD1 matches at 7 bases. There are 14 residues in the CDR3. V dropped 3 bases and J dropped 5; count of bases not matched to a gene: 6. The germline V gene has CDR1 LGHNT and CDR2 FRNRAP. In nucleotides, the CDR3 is TGTGCTAGTGGTTTTATGACAGGGCAGACTGAAGCTTTCTTT. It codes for CASGFMTGQTEAFF. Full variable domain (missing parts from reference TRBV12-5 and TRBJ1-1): DARVTQTPRHKVTEMGQEVTMRCQPILGHNTVFWYRQTMMQGLELLAYFRNRAPLDDSGMPKDRFSAEMPDATLATLKIQPSEPRDSAVYFCASGFMTGQTEAFFGQGTRLTVV.

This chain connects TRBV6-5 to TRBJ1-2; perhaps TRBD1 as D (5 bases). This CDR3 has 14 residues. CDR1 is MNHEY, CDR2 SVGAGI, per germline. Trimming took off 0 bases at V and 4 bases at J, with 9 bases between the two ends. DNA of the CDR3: TGTGCCAGCAGTTACTCGAAGGGGTCCTATGGCTACACCTTC. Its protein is CASSYSKGSYGYTF.